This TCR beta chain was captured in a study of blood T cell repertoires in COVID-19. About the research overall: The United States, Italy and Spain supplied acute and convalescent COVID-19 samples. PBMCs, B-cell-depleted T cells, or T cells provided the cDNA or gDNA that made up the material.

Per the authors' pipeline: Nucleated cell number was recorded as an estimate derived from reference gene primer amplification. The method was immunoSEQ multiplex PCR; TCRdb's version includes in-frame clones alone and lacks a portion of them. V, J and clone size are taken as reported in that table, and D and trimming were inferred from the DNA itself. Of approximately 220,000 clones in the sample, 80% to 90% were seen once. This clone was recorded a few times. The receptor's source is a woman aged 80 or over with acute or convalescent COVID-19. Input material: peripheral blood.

CDR3 nucleotides: TGTGCCAGCAGACCAAATGGGGCAGGTGGAAACACCATATATTTT. Translation gives CASRPNGAGGNTIYF. The chain uses TRBV27 and TRBJ1-3; D perhaps matches TRBD1 (5 bases). The CDR3 runs to 15 residues. The V end was cut by 6 bases, the J end by 3 bases, with 15 bases between. The germline CDR1 and CDR2 sequences are MNHEY and SMNVEV (reference sequence).